Following are 25 T cell receptor beta chains from one sample sequenced in a study of T cell repertoires in cytomegalovirus infection. In TCRdb, the reads were re-called with MiXCR into one record per CDR3 protein. The data hold around 490,000 distinct CDR3 sequences, with around 27% observed a single time. Sequencing was done on a sample of PBMCs. The receptors were gathered from a human donor in good health (CMV status not recorded). Some clones in this sample may be carry-over from other donors' samples.

The table lists this clonotype with many counts. The chain has TRBV20-1 and TRBJ2-3; tentative D call: TRBD2 (6 bases). CDR1 and CDR2 (germline): DFQATT, SNEGSKA (reference sequence). The CDR3 runs to 16 residues. Trimming took off 5 bases at V and 3 bases at J, with 21 bases between the two ends. The CDR3 bases are TGCAGTGCTCTCCTTGGGCGGGGAGAGGGAACAGATACGCAGTATTTT. This translates into CSALLGRGEGTDTQYF.

The chain uses TRBV12-3 or TRBV12-4 and TRBJ1-3; tentative D call: TRBD1 (5 bases). This CDR3 has 15 amino acids. Trimming took off 2 bases at V and 4 bases at J, with 12 bases between the two ends. CDR3 loop: CASSLYQGPGNTIYF. The DNA for the CDR3 is TGTGCCAGCAGTTTATACCAGGGTCCCGGAAACACCATATATTTT.

Notes on this clonotype: A much larger clone differs by one base, so this may be a read error. V is TRBV7-2 and J is TRBJ2-7; 7 bases line up with TRBD1. From germline, CDR1 is SGHTA and CDR2 FQGNSA. J lost 8 bases, V lost 1 base, and 8 bases had no gene match. The CDR3 contains 14 residues. CDR3 amino acids: CTSSLGPQQGKQYF. CDR3 coding DNA: TGTACCAGCAGCTTAGGTCCCCAACAGGGGAAGCAGTACTTC. The variable domain in full, with the rest retrieved from reference TRBV7-2 and TRBJ2-7, is GAGVSQSPSNKVTEKGKDVELRCDPISGHTALYWYRQSLGQGLEFLIYFQGNSAPDKSGLPSDRFSAERTGGSVSTLTIQRTQQEDSAVYLCTSSLGPQQGKQYFGPGTRLTVT.

This clonotype was seen more than once but under ten times. The chain links TRBV24-1 to TRBJ2-3; D might be TRBD1 or TRBD2, each matching 5 bases. There are 17 residues in the CDR3. CDR1 and CDR2 from the germline V gene are KGHDR and SFDVKD. Between the trimmed V and J ends, which lost 3 bases and 0 bases, there was a span of 15 bases. CDR3 coding DNA: TGTGCCACCAGTGATCCCCTCGGGACGGCTAGCACAGATACGCAGTATTTT. Translating it yields CATSDPLGTASTDTQYF.

This clonotype was observed a few times. The chain combines TRBV11-2 with TRBJ2-5; 10 nucleotides line up with TRBD2. Looked up from germline, CDR1 is SGHAT and CDR2 is FQNNGV. Trimming at V came to 0 bases and at J to 3 bases, leaving 10 bases not matched to a gene. The CDR3 is made up of 18 amino acids. The CDR3 DNA is TGTGCCAGCAGCTTAGATTGGATAGCGGGAGGCCGCAAAGAGACCCAGTACTTC. Encoded protein: CASSLDWIAGGRKETQYF.

The chain links TRBV6-1 to TRBJ1-2; 7 positions agree with TRBD1. V was pared by 7 bases and J by 5 bases, with 13 bases of the junction left unmatched. CDR3 length equals 15 residues. Germline V lookup: CDR1 MNHNS, CDR2 SASEGT. This CDR3 reads CASIDSGQPLYGYTF. DNA of the CDR3: TGTGCCAGCATCGATTCGGGACAGCCCCTTTATGGCTACACCTTC.

This clonotype was counted only a few times. The chain employs TRBV12-3 or TRBV12-4 and TRBJ1-1; 9 bases agree with TRBD1. CDR3 length: 15 amino acids. Germline trimming cut 3 bases from V and 0 bases from J; bases unmatched to any gene: 2. As DNA, the CDR3 is TGTGCCAGCAGTTTGACAGGGGGGTTGAACACTGAAGCTTTCTTT. Its translation: CASSLTGGLNTEAFF.

This clonotype was counted between two and nine times. This chain uses TRBV4-1 with TRBJ1-2; possible D gene TRBD1, 6 bases. V lost 2 bases and J 8 bases, leaving 24 bases between the germline ends. Germline lookup yields CDR1 MGHRA and CDR2 YSYEKL. CDR3 length: 17 residues. The CDR3 region is CASSQTSKHKRGDGYTF. CDR3 sequence (DNA): TGCGCCAGCAGCCAAACGTCGAAGCATAAGAGGGGGGACGGCTACACCTTC.

This chain connects TRBV12-3 or TRBV12-4 to TRBJ1-5, with D unclear. V was pared by 7 bases and J by 5 bases, with 12 bases between. The CDR3 sequence is 13 residues long. The CDR3 sequence: CASNPGVDQPQHF. The CDR3 DNA reads TGTGCCAGCAACCCTGGGGTCGATCAGCCCCAGCATTTT.

This clonotype was counted only a few times. The genes are TRBV6-1 and TRBJ1-3; TRBD1 is a possible D gene (5 bases). The germline V gene has CDR1 MNHNS and CDR2 SASEGT. CDR3 length equals 15 residues. Trimming stripped 3 bases from V and 0 bases from J, with 9 bases between. CDR3 region: CASSDLRGSGNTIYF. DNA for the CDR3: TGTGCCAGCAGTGACCTAAGGGGCTCTGGAAACACCATATATTTT.

This clonotype was observed a few times. The genes are TRBV11-2 and TRBJ2-7; TRBD1 is a possible D gene (6 bases). From germline, CDR1 is SGHAT and CDR2 FQNNGV. Trimming stripped 7 bases from V and 2 bases from J, with 12 bases between. The CDR3 covers 13 residues. CDR3 sequence (DNA): TGTGCCAGCAAAACTACAGGGACCTACGAGCAGTACGTC. Residues: CASKTTGTYEQYV.

There are many counts of this clonotype. This chain uses TRBV7-2 with TRBJ1-3, with unresolved D. Germline-derived CDR1 and CDR2 are SGHTA and FQGNSA. The CDR3 has 15 residues. Trimming shortened V by 3 bases and J by 0 bases, and 9 bases separated the two germline ends. Written as DNA, the CDR3 is TGTGCCAGCAGCTTTAGGAGCCCCTCTGGAAACACCATATATTTT. Its translation: CASSFRSPSGNTIYF.

The chain is built from TRBV30 and TRBJ2-1, with 8 positions matching TRBD2. This CDR3 comprises 14 residues. The V gene end was trimmed by 5 bases and the J gene end by 4 bases; junction bases not matched to a gene: 7. CDR1 is GTSNPN, CDR2 SVGIG, per germline (reference sequence). The CDR3 region is CAWELAARYNEQFF. The CDR3 DNA sequence: TGTGCCTGGGAACTAGCGGCCCGTTACAATGAGCAGTTCTTC.

The gene calls are TRBV2 and TRBJ2-1; tentatively, D is TRBD2 (5 bases). Germline CDR1 reads SNHLY; CDR2 reads FYNNEI. This CDR3 comprises 16 residues. Trimming removed 2 bases at V and 2 bases at J, with 13 bases between. The chain's CDR3 is CASSEWPRGPYNEQFF. Here the CDR3 DNA reads TGTGCCAGCAGTGAATGGCCCCGAGGGCCCTACAATGAGCAGTTCTTC.

This clonotype was observed a few times. The V gene is TRBV7-6, the J gene TRBJ2-2, with a possible D match to TRBD1 (6 bases). In germline, CDR1 is SGHVS, CDR2 FNYEAQ. CDR3 length: 15 residues. V was cut by 5 bases and J by 4 bases, with 14 bases left in between. The CDR3, as DNA: TGTGCCAGCAGCGGACGGACAGATGGCACCGGGGAGCTGTTTTTT. Protein: CASSGRTDGTGELFF.

This chain connects TRBV11-2 to TRBJ1-5; D not certain. The CDR3 loop spans 13 amino acids. Germline V gene lookup returns CDR1 SGHAT and CDR2 FQNNGV. V lost 0 bases and J 9 bases, leaving 9 bases between the germline ends. The CDR3 loop reads CASSLDLEGPQHF. The CDR3 DNA follows: TGTGCCAGCAGCTTAGATCTGGAGGGGCCCCAGCATTTT.

The rearrangement uses TRBV27 and TRBJ1-6, with TRBD1 as a possible D gene (5 bases). The CDR3 covers 18 residues. Germline lookup yields CDR1 MNHEY and CDR2 SMNVEV (reference sequence). V was pared by 0 bases and J by 6 bases, with 18 bases between. The DNA of the CDR3 is TGTGCCAGCAGTTTATCTCTAGGTCGGACGGGGGGTAATTCACCCCTCCACTTT. Its translation is CASSLSLGRTGGNSPLHF.

The V and J genes are TRBV6-2 or TRBV6-3 and TRBJ2-1; TRBD2 matches at 7 bases. Germline-derived CDR1 and CDR2 are MNHEY and SVGEGT. The V gene end was trimmed by 3 bases and the J gene end by 5 bases; junction bases not matched to a gene: 4. CDR3 length equals 14 residues. In DNA form, the CDR3 reads TGTGCCAGCAGTTATCCCAGCGGGGACAATGAGCAGTTCTTC. It encodes CASSYPSGDNEQFF.

This clonotype was counted a few times. This rearrangement joins TRBV6-1 to TRBJ2-1; TRBD1 is a possible D gene (5 bases). Trimming removed 2 bases from V and 4 bases from J, with 12 bases in between. The CDR3 loop spans 15 amino acids. Germline CDR1 MNHNS, CDR2 SASEGT. CDR3 coding DNA: TGTGCCAGCAGTGAAACTGGACAATCTTACAATGAGCAGTTCTTC. It encodes CASSETGQSYNEQFF.

In its sample, this clonotype was seen a few times. This chain uses TRBV7-9 with TRBJ2-3; D might be TRBD2 (6 bases). V was clipped by 6 bases and J by 4 bases, with 11 bases between them. The length of the CDR3 is 13 residues. Germline V gene lookup returns CDR1 SEHNR and CDR2 FQNEAQ (reference sequence). The CDR3 nucleotides read TGTGCCAGCAGGAATAGCGGAGCAGATACGCAGTATTTT. It codes for CASRNSGADTQYF.

This chain joins TRBV6-2 or TRBV6-3 and TRBJ1-1; TRBD1 matches at 7 bases. Losses at the gene ends were 7 bases for V and 4 bases for J; bases not matched to a gene: 9. Per the germline V gene, CDR1 is MNHEY and CDR2 is SVGEGT. The CDR3 extends over 14 amino acids. The CDR3 nucleotides read TGTGCCAGCACCATTACAGGGGCTGGCACTGAAGCTTTCTTT. This encodes CASTITGAGTEAFF.

The sample holds one count of this clonotype. The CDR3: CASGLVLAGINTEAFF. DNA for the CDR3: TGTGCTAGTGGTTTGGTACTGGCCGGGATTAACACTGAAGCTTTCTTT. The genes are TRBV12-5 and TRBJ1-1; D is unclear. Germline CDR1 LGHNT, CDR2 FRNRAP. Between the trimmed V and J ends, which lost 0 bases and 2 bases, there was a span of 13 bases. The CDR3 is 16 amino acids.

The chain links TRBV28 to TRBJ2-7; 8 nucleotides match TRBD2. V gave up 8 bases and J gave up 4 bases; unmatched junction bases: 10. This CDR3 is built from 14 residues. Germline loops: CDR1 MDHEN, CDR2 SYDVKM. CDR3 nucleotides: TGTGCCAGCTCGGAACTAGCGGAAGCATACGAGCAGTACTTC. Amino acid sequence: CASSELAEAYEQYF.

This clonotype was detected a few times. This chain's CDR3 is CASSFDRGMNTEAFF. The CDR3 coding sequence is TGTGCCAGCAGCTTCGACAGGGGCATGAACACTGAAGCTTTCTTT. J is TRBJ1-1 and V is TRBV7-9; 8 bases fit TRBD1. The CDR3 extends over 15 amino acids. V gave up 3 bases and J gave up 0 bases; unmatched junction bases: 3. The V gene's germline CDR1 is SEHNR and CDR2 FQNEAQ (reference sequence).

The table lists this clonotype with a few counts. The genes are TRBV28 and TRBJ1-5; perhaps TRBD1 as D (6 bases). The V and J ends lost 2 bases and 0 bases respectively, with 14 bases between them. CDR1 is MDHEN and CDR2 is SYDVKM in the germline V gene. The CDR3 covers 17 residues. This CDR3 is CASSLRTGAYSNQPQHF. As DNA, the CDR3 is TGTGCCAGCAGTTTACGGACGGGGGCTTATAGCAATCAGCCCCAGCATTTT.